This T cell receptor (beta chain) is drawn from a study of blood T cell repertoires in COVID-19. Study-wide context: Both acute and convalescent COVID-19 samples were obtained from the United States, Italy and Spain. Sources were T cells, B-cell-depleted T cells, or PBMCs; the material itself was cDNA or gDNA.

Method: immunoSEQ multiplex PCR; TCRdb's copy keeps in-frame clones and lacks some. The repertoire includes about 99,000 clones, 80% to 90% of them detected once, and about 5% sits in the top ten. The specimen sequenced was peripheral blood. This clonotype was obtained from a man between 60 and 75 years old with acute or convalescent COVID-19.

CDR3 coding DNA: TGTGCCAGCAGGGGGACTAGCCCCCTCAATGAGCAGTTCTTC. Its translation is CASRGTSPLNEQFF. The chain has TRBV6-5 and TRBJ2-1, with 9 bases aligning to TRBD2. CDR1 MNHEY and CDR2 SVGAGI come from the germline V gene. The CDR3 sequence is 14 residues long. The junction had 6 bases not matched to a gene; V was cut back by 6 bases and J by 6 bases.